The 9 T cell receptor beta chains given below trace back to one sample, sequenced in a study of response to subunit inactivated influenza vaccine. TCRdb passed the RT-PCR reads through MiXCR, listing each CDR3 protein once. The data show roughly 650,000 distinct CDR3 sequences, 11% to 15% seen once. Sequences were derived from PBMCs from blood, sampled 14 to 15 days before vaccination. The receptor set was obtained from a man aged 45-65 years who received an inactivated influenza vaccine.

CDR3 residues: CASSQGRSWTQSTYF. The CDR3 DNA reads as TGTGCCAGCAGCCAAGGCCGTTCTTGGACGCAGAGCACTTACTTC. The rearrangement uses TRBV14 and TRBJ2-7; no firm D call. V lost 1 base and J 13 bases, leaving 23 bases between the germline ends. The CDR3 extends over 15 amino acids. Per the germline V gene, CDR1 is SGHDN and CDR2 is FVKESK.

The chain joins TRBV7-8 to TRBJ1-1; no definite D call. Germline V lookup: CDR1 SGHVS, CDR2 FQNEAQ. Trimming left V 1 base short and J 7 bases short, with 10 bases between. CDR3 size: 13 residues. In DNA form, the CDR3 reads TGTGCCAGCAGCTTAGGTCCGTTGTTTGAAGCTTTCTTT. This codes for CASSLGPLFEAFF.

In this sample, this clonotype turned up a few times. This rearrangement joins TRBV5-1 to TRBJ1-1; perhaps TRBD1 as D (5 bases). Trimming cost V 6 bases and J 4 bases, with 16 bases left between them. CDR3 size: 14 residues. Germline CDR1 reads SGHRS; CDR2 reads YFSETQ. The CDR3 sequence: CASNTGGGITEAFF. The DNA of the CDR3 is TGCGCCAGCAACACCGGGGGGGGGATCACTGAAGCTTTCTTT. Supplemented by reference TRBV5-1 and TRBJ1-1, the full variable domain reads KAGVTQTPRYLIKTRGQQVTLSCSPISGHRSVSWYQQTPGQGLQFLFEYFSETQRNKGNFPGRFSGRQFSNSRSEMNVSTLELGDSALYLCASNTGGGITEAFFGQGTRLTVV.

This clonotype was detected a few times. Compared with germline, one end of the junction differs, possibly owing to a read error. The genes are TRBV10-3 and TRBJ2-3; D may be TRBD2 (6 bases). The CDR3 length is 14 residues. In germline, CDR1 is ENHRY, CDR2 SYGVKD. For the CDR3, the DNA is TGTGCCATCAGTGTGATCGGGAGCACGGATACGCAGTATTTT. It translates to CAISVIGSTDTQYF.

The chain has TRBV4-1 and TRBJ2-5; 13 nucleotides line up with TRBD2. Trimming cost V 0 bases and J 4 bases; bases outside gene matches: 5. The CDR3 totals 17 residues. CDR1 and CDR2 (germline): MGHRA, YSYEKL. CDR3 residues: CASSQDGRLAGGETQYF. DNA of the CDR3: TGCGCCAGCAGCCAAGATGGTCGACTAGCGGGAGGAGAGACCCAGTACTTC.

The J gene is TRBJ2-5, the V gene TRBV6-1; 10 bases line up with TRBD1. Looked up from germline, CDR1 is MNHNS and CDR2 is SASEGT. The J segment lost 5 bases and the V segment lost 5 bases, leaving 8 bases of the junction unmatched. The length of the CDR3 is 15 residues. Here the CDR3 reads CASSPDRGLGETQYF. The CDR3 DNA reads TGTGCCAGCAGTCCAGACAGGGGGCTGGGGGAGACCCAGTACTTC.

As DNA, the CDR3 is TGTGCCAGCTCATCCAACCTATTGACGGCGGGGCAAGAGACCCAGTACTTC. As protein: CASSSNLLTAGQETQYF. This chain uses TRBV18 with TRBJ2-5; D might be TRBD2 (6 bases). The CDR3 is 17 residues long. CDR1 and CDR2 (germline): KGHSH, LQKENI. Trimming pared 5 bases from V and 2 bases from J, leaving 21 bases between.

The sample holds many counts of this clonotype. The genes are TRBV6-6 and TRBJ1-1; 7 bases match TRBD1. J was trimmed by 4 bases and V by 6 bases; bases with no gene match: 5. CDR3 size: 13 residues. Germline V CDR1 and CDR2: MNHNY, SVGAGI (reference sequence). The CDR3 here is CASSLTGITEAFF. The CDR3 nucleotides are TGTGCCAGCAGCCTGACAGGGATCACTGAAGCTTTCTTT.

DNA for the CDR3: TGTGCCAGCAGCCCCGTTCCACGGACAGGGGGTAATTCACCCCTCCACTTT. Its translation: CASSPVPRTGGNSPLHF. The V gene is TRBV7-9, the J gene TRBJ1-6, with 10 nucleotides matching TRBD1. The CDR3 length is 17 residues. CDR1 and CDR2 from the germline V gene are SEHNR and FQNEAQ (reference sequence). The V segment lost 5 bases and the J segment 6 bases; nucleotides outside the gene matches: 10.